This TCR beta chain stems from a study of blood T cell repertoires in COVID-19. Germline values: CDR1 MNHEY, CDR2 SMNVEV (reference sequence). Trimming cost V 6 bases and J 9 bases; bases outside gene matches: 10. The CDR3 contains 16 residues. The repertoire was sequenced with immunoSEQ multiplex PCR; TCRdb's copy has only in-frame clones and lacks some. The sample has 200,000 to 250,000 clones; roughly nine tenths are singletons. Sequencing input: peripheral blood. The chain joins TRBV27 to TRBJ1-6; TRBD1 aligns across 11 bases. The receptor was derived from a man aged 60 to 69 with acute or convalescent COVID-19. The CDR3 nucleotides are TGTGCCAGCAGCGATATACTTGGGACAGGGGGTTCACCCCTCCACTTT. Its protein is CASSDILGTGGSPLHF.